This T cell receptor (beta chain) was recovered during a study of lymphopenia after photon versus proton radiotherapy. Regarding the study as a whole: Under photons, naive T cells and diversity fell while effector/memory populations rose.

With 2 bases removed from V and 0 bases from J, the gap between germline ends came to 7 bases. Germline V gives CDR1 SGHTA, CDR2 FQGNSA. The CDR3 is 14 residues long. Points on this clone: The antigen is undetermined.

Generated by immunoSEQ multiplex PCR, the TCRdb table keeps only in-frame clones and is missing some. The sample holds roughly 150,000 clones, roughly nine tenths seen once. The sequencing used peripheral blood, collected from a patient treated with photon-based radiotherapy. This sequence joins TRBV7-2 and TRBJ1-2, with a tentative D call TRBD1 (5 bases). This receptor was obtained from a man aged 45-65 years with gastric cancer. The CDR3 DNA is TGTGCCAGCAGCTTAAGCAGGGCTAACTATGGCTACACCTTC. It translates to CASSLSRANYGYTF.